What follows are 10 T cell receptor beta chains derived from one specimen sequenced in a study of glioma-infiltrating T cells. TCR alpha and beta CDR3 regions were amplified from RNA using iRepertoire nested multiplex PCR. MiXCR was run by TCRdb on the multiplex PCR reads, yielding one entry per CDR3 protein. The data hold about 410,000 distinct CDR3 sequences, with roughly 41% observed a single time. The sample consisted of glioma tissue, nonneoplastic brain tissue, or PBMCs (not recorded which). Receptors were obtained from a human donor with low-grade glioma or glioblastoma, undergoing nonglioma brain surgery, or in good health (not recorded which).

J is TRBJ2-7 and V is TRBV20-1; 8 bases map to TRBD1. The CDR3 sequence is 13 residues long. J gave up 2 bases and V 8 bases, and 8 bases lay outside the gene matches. Germline CDR1 reads DFQATT; CDR2 reads SNEGSKA (reference sequence). Here the CDR3 reads CSLAGGEAYEQYF. The CDR3 DNA is TGCAGTCTGGCAGGGGGCGAAGCCTACGAGCAGTACTTC.

The chain employs TRBV20-1 and TRBJ2-3, with 9 bases aligning to TRBD2. This CDR3 contains 15 residues. V trimming: 5 bases; J trimming: 1 base; junction bases outside the gene matches: 7. Germline CDR1 reads DFQATT; CDR2 reads SNEGSKA (reference sequence). DNA for the CDR3: TGCAGTGCTTTCCTTTTAGCGGGGGGCACAGATACGCAGTATTTT. The encoded protein is CSAFLLAGGTDTQYF.

There are a few counts of this clonotype. The CDR3 spells CASSYVVPGAYEQYF. Written as DNA, the CDR3 is TGTGCCAGCAGTTACGTCGTGCCTGGGGCTTACGAGCAGTACTTC. This chain links TRBV6-6 with TRBJ2-7; D possibly corresponds to TRBD1 (5 bases). CDR3 length: 15 residues. Trimming cost V 2 bases and J 4 bases, with 15 bases left between them. The germline V gene has CDR1 MNHNY and CDR2 SVGAGI (reference sequence).

The table lists this clonotype with many counts. The chain has TRBV12-3 or TRBV12-4 and TRBJ1-1; a possible D gene is TRBD1 (5 bases). Trimming took off 5 bases at V and 4 bases at J, with 11 bases between the two ends. The CDR3 covers 13 residues. The CDR3 DNA reads TGTGCCAGCAGTAGACATGGGACCACTGAAGCTTTCTTT. Protein: CASSRHGTTEAFF.

This clonotype has only a few counts. The chain couples TRBV19 to TRBJ2-3; tentative D call: TRBD2 (5 bases). The CDR3 runs 13 residues. The V and J ends lost 6 bases and 2 bases respectively, with 9 bases between them. CDR1 and CDR2 (germline): LNHDA, SQIVND (reference sequence). The CDR3 spells CASRSGNTDTQYF. The CDR3, as DNA: TGTGCCAGTAGGAGCGGAAACACAGATACGCAGTATTTT.

This clonotype was detected only a few times. This may stem from a read error, because a much larger clone lies one nucleotide away. CDR3 nucleotides: TGTGCCAGCAGTTTTTCGAGCGGCAATCAGCCCCGGCATTTT. Its translation: CASSFSSGNQPRHF. This rearrangement joins TRBV27 to TRBJ1-5, with D unresolved. The CDR3 spans 14 residues. Germline CDR1 and CDR2: MNHEY and SMNVEV (reference sequence).

This chain joins TRBV20-1 and TRBJ2-1; D is ambiguous. Germline V gives CDR1 DFQATT, CDR2 SNEGSKA (reference sequence). Trimming cost V 2 bases and J 0 bases, with 8 bases left between them. This CDR3 has 14 residues. In DNA form, the CDR3 reads TGCAGTGCTAGAAGGCTTAGCTCCTACAATGAGCAGTTCTTC. It translates to CSARRLSSYNEQFF.

This clonotype has only a few counts. The V call is TRBV2, the J call TRBJ2-2; D could derive from TRBD1 or TRBD2 (5 bases each). CDR3 length: 15 amino acids. V was trimmed by 10 bases and J by 0 bases, leaving 15 bases between them. CDR1 is SNHLY and CDR2 is FYNNEI in the germline V gene. CDR3 DNA: TGTGCCACCTCCGAGGGACGGACGAACACCGGGGAGCTGTTTTTT. This codes for CATSEGRTNTGELFF.

The chain carries TRBV12-3 or TRBV12-4 and TRBJ1-1, with 8 positions matching TRBD1. V dropped 6 bases and J dropped 0; count of bases not matched to a gene: 6. This CDR3 is 15 amino acids long. The CDR3 sequence: CASSVRQGLNTEAFF. The CDR3 DNA sequence: TGTGCCAGCAGCGTCAGACAGGGGCTGAACACTGAAGCTTTCTTT.

Details on this clonotype: This may arise from a read error, as a much more abundant clone is one base away. The rearrangement links TRBV6-6 to TRBJ2-7, with D uncertain. Between the trimmed V and J ends, which lost 0 bases and 2 bases, there was a span of 11 bases. CDR3 length equals 15 residues. Looked up from germline, CDR1 is MNHNY and CDR2 is SVGAGI (reference sequence). The CDR3 nucleotides are TGTGCCAGCAGTTACTCAGGGCATGCCGCCTACGAGCAGTACTTC. Translation gives CASSYSGHAAYEQYF.